The clone carrying this T cell receptor (beta chain) showed up just a few times. The source of the sample is a study of cytomegalovirus exposure and HLA in healthy donors. Primers for the PCR totalled 60 Vbeta and 13 Jbeta. Sequencing was performed with immunoSEQ multiplex PCR; in TCRdb, only in-frame clones are kept and a portion is missing. The sample has some 130,000 clones, roughly three quarters seen once. Germline V gene data show CDR1 as LGHNA and CDR2 as YNFKEQ. V gave up 0 bases and J gave up 5 bases; unmatched junction bases: 7. The CDR3 is made up of 16 amino acids. Sequenced: PBMCs. The V and J genes are TRBV4-2 and TRBJ2-3; 8 nucleotides align to TRBD2. The clonotype originates from a man aged 25 to 45 in good health and CMV-seronegative. CDR3 sequence reads: CASSQDPGLEIDTQYF. CDR3 nucleotide sequence: TGTGCCAGCAGCCAAGATCCGGGACTAGAAATAGATACGCAGTATTTT.